Here is one T cell receptor beta chain with its context. Its antigen remains unidentified. At one end the junction does not follow the germline gene, possibly because of a read error. The record originates from a study of cytomegalovirus exposure and HLA in healthy donors. Study outcomes and limitations: Accurate prediction of most subjects' HLA-A and HLA-B alleles from TCR beta sequences was reported. There were several of the most significant clusters that appeared linked to common viral pathogens in a later analysis.

With 60 Vbeta and 13 Jbeta primers, the PCR was carried out. Measured with immunoSEQ multiplex PCR; TCRdb has only the in-frame clones, and not every one. This table has 100,000 or so clones, approximately 11% appearing once. The CDR3 has 13 residues. The germline gives CDR1 SSHAT, CDR2 FNYEAQ (reference sequence). The sequence derives from a man aged 40-49 years in good health and CMV-seropositive. The sample was PBMCs. J is TRBJ2-5 and V is TRBV7-7, with D possibly matching TRBD1 (5 bases). CDR3 in DNA: TGTGCTAGCAGCGCAGGGTACCAAGAGACCCAGTACTTC. Translated: CASSAGYQETQYF.